This T cell receptor beta chain originates from a study of vaccination effects on CD4 cells after COVID-19. Study results and caveats: The study found marked clonal contraction of infection- and vaccine-induced clones late after vaccination.

Profiled with immunoSEQ multiplex PCR; TCRdb holds only in-frame clones, not every one. The profile shows 65,000 to 90,000 clones, about 78% of them singletons. Notes on this clone: The target antigen is unknown.

Germline CDR1 is LGHNT and CDR2 is FRNRAP. CDR3 length: 14 residues. With 6 bases removed from V and 4 bases from J, the gap between germline ends came to 14 bases. Ahead of sequencing, the ViraFEST assay grew antigen-specific CD4+ T cells using viral peptide pools. Subsequent to less than twelve days of culture, CD4+ T cells were isolated. Prior SARS-CoV-2 infection was absent in the vaccine recipients, as shown by negative nucleocapsid antibodies. The authors replaced half the medium with IL-2 medium on days 3 and 7. The clonotype was recovered from a human donor who received a COVID-19 vaccine. This specimen was CD4+ T cells from PBMCs cultured with SARS-CoV-2 spike peptides, taken before COVID-19 vaccination. This chain joins TRBV12-5 and TRBJ2-3, with a weak D call TRBD2 (6 bases). CDR3 protein: CASGPGDAPDTQYF. DNA for the CDR3: TGTGCTAGTGGCCCGGGGGACGCGCCAGATACGCAGTATTTT. The variable domain in full, with the rest retrieved from reference TRBV12-5 and TRBJ2-3, is DARVTQTPRHKVTEMGQEVTMRCQPILGHNTVFWYRQTMMQGLELLAYFRNRAPLDDSGMPKDRFSAEMPDATLATLKIQPSEPRDSAVYFCASGPGDAPDTQYFGPGTRLTVL.